A selection of T cell receptor beta chains follows, all from one sample in a study of STAT5B mutations in CD4+ large granular lymphocyte leukemia. Using immunoSEQ multiplex PCR, the repertoire was profiled, and TCRdb retains in-frame clones only, with some absent. Of tens of thousands of clones listed, around four fifths were seen once; the top ten hold approximately 0.29%. Sequencing used CD4+ T cells from blood buffy coats. The receptors were gathered from a human donor in good health. The CDR3 runs from the conserved cysteine through the conserved F or W. The order of the fields is D gene, clone size, J gene, V gene, CDR3 DNA, CDR3 protein. D genes are given only for firm matches. Rows may omit the clone size; those that give it use once, few, many or a size class.

D: NA
size: few
J: TRBJ1-3
V: TRBV28
DNA: TGTGCCAGCAGGGAGGGGGTGACGGGGTCTGGAAACACCATATATTTT
CDR3: CASREGVTGSGNTIYF

D: TRBD1
size: NA
J: TRBJ1-2
V: TRBV9
DNA: TGTGCCAGCAGCCCATCCCCGGGACAGGGAATCGGCTACACCTTC
CDR3: CASSPSPGQGIGYTF

D: TRBD2
size: NA
J: TRBJ2-4
V: TRBV19
DNA: TGTGCCAGTAGTGCTAGCGGGAGTTTGGACATTCAGTACTTC
CDR3: CASSASGSLDIQYF

D: NA
size: once
J: TRBJ2-7
V: TRBV27
DNA: TGTGCCAGCAGTTTACTACAGGGCCCGCAGTACTTC
CDR3: CASSLLQGPQYF

D: NA
size: NA
J: TRBJ1-1
V: TRBV6-1
DNA: TGTGCCAGCAGTGAATTAGGGGGCACTGAAGCTTTCTTT
CDR3: CASSELGGTEAFF

D: NA
size: NA
J: TRBJ1-2
V: TRBV11-3
DNA: TGTGCCAGCAGCTTTTCCTGGCGGATAGGGGCCACCAACTATGGCTACACCTTC
CDR3: CASSFSWRIGATNYGYTF

D: TRBD1
size: few
J: TRBJ1-2
V: TRBV18
DNA: TGTGCCAGCTCACCAGGACAGGGTTCGGGCTACACCTTC
CDR3: CASSPGQGSGYTF

D: NA
size: NA
J: TRBJ2-3
V: TRBV4-2
DNA: TGTGCCAGCAGCCAAGGGCTTTCCAGAGGGGGCACAGATACGCAGTATTTT
CDR3: CASSQGLSRGGTDTQYF

D: NA
size: once
J: TRBJ1-2
V: TRBV14
DNA: TGTGCCAGCAGCCCAGGGATTGGCTACACCTTC
CDR3: CASSPGIGYTF

D: NA
size: NA
J: TRBJ1-1
V: TRBV5-1
DNA: TGCGCCAGCAGCTTAGCAGGGGTGGGGAACACTGAAGCTTTCTTT
CDR3: CASSLAGVGNTEAFF

D: TRBD2
size: NA
J: TRBJ2-5
V: TRBV7-2
DNA: TGTGCCAGCAGCCCGGGACTAGCGGGATCAGAGACCCAGTACTTC
CDR3: CASSPGLAGSETQYF

D: NA
size: NA
J: TRBJ1-2
V: TRBV9
DNA: TGTGCCAGCAGCGTAGGGAGCAGTTTCCAGGCCAATGGCTACACCTTC
CDR3: CASSVGSSFQANGYTF

D: NA
size: NA
J: TRBJ2-7
V: TRBV13
DNA: TGTGCCAGCAGCTCTTACGGGGCGGACGAGCAGTACTTC
CDR3: CASSSYGADEQYF

D: TRBD1
size: NA
J: TRBJ1-1
V: TRBV18
DNA: TGTGCCAGCTCACCACAGCAACTCGGGACAGGGGCGAACACTGAAGCTTTCTTT
CDR3: CASSPQQLGTGANTEAFF

D: NA
size: NA
J: TRBJ2-2
V: TRBV29-1
DNA: TGCAGCGTCCAAAGCCTGTACACCGGGGAGCTGTTTTTT
CDR3: CSVQSLYTGELFF

D: NA
size: NA
J: TRBJ2-1
V: TRBV7-9
DNA: TGTGCCAGCAGCCAGGGGTACTCCTACAATGAGCAGTTCTTC
CDR3: CASSQGYSYNEQFF

D: NA
size: NA
J: TRBJ2-5
V: TRBV2
DNA: TGTGCCAGCAGTGAAGATCGGCAGCCTGAGACCCAGTACTTC
CDR3: CASSEDRQPETQYF

D: NA
size: NA
J: TRBJ2-3
V: TRBV5-1
DNA: TGCGCCAGCAGACTAGATATTTCCACAGATACGCAGTATTTT
CDR3: CASRLDISTDTQYF

D: NA
size: NA
J: TRBJ1-4
V: TRBV30
DNA: TGTGCCTGGAGTGTTTTATCCCAGGGTGGGGAAAAACTGTTTTTT
CDR3: CAWSVLSQGGEKLFF

D: NA
size: NA
J: TRBJ2-1
V: TRBV19
DNA: TGTGCCAGTAGTATGGGGCTCTACAATGAGCAGTTCTTC
CDR3: CASSMGLYNEQFF